This T cell receptor (beta chain) was identified during a study of blood T cell repertoires in COVID-19. Overall study context: Sites in the United States, Italy and Spain provided acute and convalescent COVID-19 samples.

This clone has at least ten counts. V shed 8 bases and J shed 1 base, with 12 bases lying between them. CDR3 length: 13 residues. The germline gives CDR1 MDHEN, CDR2 SYDVKM. In the authors' methods: The assay estimated nucleated cells by amplifying reference gene primers. Profiled with immunoSEQ multiplex PCR; TCRdb holds only in-frame clones, not every one. Clone size and V and J calls were adopted from that table, with D and trimming inferred from the DNA. This sample has about 120,000 clones, with 81% found just once. The V gene is TRBV28, the J gene TRBJ2-7; D is ambiguous. Sequencing was performed on peripheral blood. The TCR comes from a man aged 30 to 45 with COVID-19, enrolled during active disease. The CDR3 loop reads CASGLGWSYEQYF. CDR3 nucleotide sequence: TGTGCCAGCGGCCTTGGTTGGTCCTACGAGCAGTACTTC. The full variable domain, completed using reference TRBV28 and TRBJ2-7, is DVKVTQSSRYLVKRTGEKVFLECVQDMDHENMFWYRQDPGLGLRLIYFSYDVKMKEKGDIPEGYSVSREKKERFSLILESASTNQTSMYLCASGLGWSYEQYFGPGTRLTVT.